A single sample is the source of the 21 T cell receptor beta chains below, sequenced in a study of early T cells in non-severe SARS-CoV-2 infection. TCRdb independently ran MiXCR on the 5' RACE reads; one entry per CDR3 protein. Of just under 60,000 distinct CDR3 sequences listed, 7% to 8% are singletons. The sequenced sample was whole blood. The receptor set was obtained from an adult who was a healthcare worker with PCR-confirmed SARS-CoV-2 infection or an uninfected control (not recorded which).

This clonotype was detected a few times. The gene calls are TRBV7-9 and TRBJ2-3; D gene unclear. Germline V lookup: CDR1 SEHNR, CDR2 FQNEAQ (reference sequence). Trimming cost V 5 bases and J 4 bases, with 13 bases left between them. There are 14 residues in the CDR3. The CDR3 DNA sequence: TGTGCCAGCAGCGATCCAAGGCCCCCAGATACGCAGTATTTT. Translation gives CASSDPRPPDTQYF.

V usage is TRBV7-6 and J usage is TRBJ1-1, with a possible D match to TRBD1 (6 bases). V shed 5 bases and J shed 4 bases, with 20 bases lying between them. CDR1 is SGHVS and CDR2 is FNYEAQ in the germline V gene. The CDR3 contains 16 residues. As DNA, the CDR3 is TGTGCCAGCAGCCTAAACCGGCCAGGGGCCGGCACTGAAGCTTTCTTT. It specifies CASSLNRPGAGTEAFF.

The V gene is TRBV29-1, the J gene TRBJ2-5, with D tentatively TRBD1 or TRBD2 (6 bases each). The CDR3 contains 15 residues. Trimming pared 7 bases from V and 4 bases from J, leaving 22 bases between. Germline CDR1 SQVTM, CDR2 ANQGSEA. The CDR3 protein is CSARPGAGIGETQYF. DNA of the CDR3: TGCAGCGCTAGGCCAGGGGCGGGAATAGGAGAGACCCAGTACTTC.

This chain links TRBV5-1 with TRBJ2-7, with unresolved D. With 4 bases removed from V and 2 bases from J, the gap between germline ends came to 13 bases. The CDR3 loop spans 14 amino acids. CDR1 SGHRS and CDR2 YFSETQ come from the germline V gene. The CDR3 loop reads CASSLAGRTYEQYF. CDR3 coding DNA: TGCGCCAGCAGCCTTGCTGGGCGGACCTACGAGCAGTACTTC.

This clonotype was counted between two and nine times. The chain has TRBV4-1 and TRBJ2-3; 15 bases are shared with TRBD2. The J segment lost 4 bases and the V segment lost 3 bases, leaving 5 bases of the junction unmatched. CDR3 length equals 17 residues. CDR1 MGHRA and CDR2 YSYEKL come from the germline V gene. CDR3 residues: CASSHGLAGGEADTQYF. CDR3 bases: TGCGCCAGCAGCCACGGACTAGCGGGAGGGGAAGCAGATACGCAGTATTTT.

The chain has TRBV24-1 and TRBJ2-3; a weak D match, TRBD1 (6 bases). Germline V gene data show CDR1 as KGHDR and CDR2 as SFDVKD. The CDR3 is 13 amino acids. Trimming pared 10 bases from V and 2 bases from J, leaving 12 bases between. CDR3 nucleotides: TGTGCCACTTCGGACAGCCACACAGATACGCAGTATTTT. It encodes CATSDSHTDTQYF.

This clonotype came up many times. This sequence joins TRBV7-9 and TRBJ2-7, with 7 bases that match TRBD1. CDR3 length: 12 amino acids. Germline CDR1 and CDR2: SEHNR and FQNEAQ (reference sequence). Trimming at V came to 6 bases and at J to 5 bases, leaving 4 bases not matched to a gene. CDR3: CASSRQGNEQYF. CDR3 bases: TGTGCCAGCAGTCGACAGGGAAACGAGCAGTACTTC.

This clonotype was counted many times. J is TRBJ2-3 and V is TRBV27; the D gene could be TRBD1 or TRBD2 (5 bases each). Germline V gives CDR1 MNHEY, CDR2 SMNVEV (reference sequence). V lost 3 bases and J 0 bases, leaving 7 bases between the germline ends. This CDR3 has 14 residues. DNA of the CDR3: TGTGCCAGCAGTTTCCGGGACAGCACAGATACGCAGTATTTT. It codes for CASSFRDSTDTQYF.

This clonotype was counted ten times or more. The chain combines TRBV20-1 with TRBJ2-1; the match to TRBD2 covers 16 bases. J lost 5 bases, V lost 6 bases, and 4 bases had no gene match. Germline V gene lookup returns CDR1 DFQATT and CDR2 SNEGSKA (reference sequence). The CDR3 contains 15 residues. CDR3 in amino acids: CSAPGTSGRDNEQFF. CDR3 nucleotide sequence: TGCAGTGCACCTGGGACTAGCGGGAGGGACAATGAGCAGTTCTTC.

Ten or more counts support this clonotype. The chain has TRBV28 and TRBJ2-7, with 10 bases lining up with TRBD1. Trimming removed 2 bases from V and 7 bases from J; junction bases left unmatched: 8. CDR3 length: 15 amino acids. In germline, CDR1 is MDHEN, CDR2 SYDVKM. The CDR3 is CASSLVWTGGKEQYF. CDR3 nucleotide sequence: TGTGCCAGCAGTTTAGTTTGGACAGGGGGGAAAGAGCAGTACTTC.

This clonotype was seen ten or more times. V usage is TRBV28 and J usage is TRBJ2-3; D is ambiguous. V dropped 3 bases and J dropped 1 base, with 11 bases sitting between them. Germline V lookup: CDR1 MDHEN, CDR2 SYDVKM. The CDR3 sequence is 15 residues long. The DNA of the CDR3 is TGTGCCAGCAGTTTGGGAAGGTTGCGCACAGATACGCAGTATTTT. Translation gives CASSLGRLRTDTQYF.

This clonotype was observed many times. The V and J genes are TRBV7-2 and TRBJ2-3; 12 bases are shared with TRBD1. This CDR3 has 16 residues. Looked up from germline, CDR1 is SGHTA and CDR2 is FQGNSA. V was clipped by 5 bases and J by 1 base; unmatched bases: 4. CDR3 loop: CASSVGQGARTDTQYF. In DNA form, the CDR3 reads TGTGCCAGCAGCGTGGGACAGGGGGCGCGCACAGATACGCAGTATTTT. The whole variable domain, filled in from reference TRBV7-2 and TRBJ2-3, reads GAGVSQSPSNKVTEKGKDVELRCDPISGHTALYWYRQSLGQGLEFLIYFQGNSAPDKSGLPSDRFSAERTGGSVSTLTIQRTQQEDSAVYLCASSVGQGARTDTQYFGPGTRLTVL.

This clonotype showed up just a few times. J is TRBJ2-1 and V is TRBV7-8, with unresolved D. The germline V gene encodes CDR1 SGHVS and CDR2 FQNEAQ. The CDR3 runs to 12 residues. Trimming took off 4 bases at V and 1 base at J, with 2 bases between the two ends. Written as DNA, the CDR3 is TGTGCCAGCAGCTATTCCTACAATGAGCAGTTCTTC. Its translation: CASSYSYNEQFF.

V gene TRBV6-6 combines with J gene TRBJ1-5, with a weak D call TRBD1 (6 bases). The germline CDR1 and CDR2 sequences are MNHNY and SVGAGI (reference sequence). The length of the CDR3 is 13 residues. V was trimmed by 6 bases and J by 6 bases, leaving 12 bases between them. The CDR3 loop reads CASSQQGSQPQHF. In DNA, the CDR3 is TGTGCCAGCAGCCAACAGGGATCTCAGCCCCAGCATTTT.

This clonotype was detected many times. The chain has TRBV18 and TRBJ1-3; D is possibly TRBD1 (5 bases). The CDR3 spans 16 residues. From germline, CDR1 is KGHSH and CDR2 LQKENI. The ends were cut back, 0 bases at V and 0 bases at J, with 9 bases in the middle. DNA for the CDR3: TGTGCCAGCTCACCACCCGGGACCGCCTCTGGAAACACCATATATTTT. This translates into CASSPPGTASGNTIYF.

The V call is TRBV4-2, the J call TRBJ1-2; 7 bases align to TRBD1. J was trimmed by 5 bases and V by 3 bases; bases with no gene match: 12. CDR3 size: 16 residues. Per the germline V gene, CDR1 is LGHNA and CDR2 is YNFKEQ. Here the CDR3 DNA reads TGTGCCAGCAGCCATTCAAGTTCCTCAGGGGGGTATGGCTACACCTTC. Translation: CASSHSSSSGGYGYTF.

In its sample, this clonotype was seen many times. This chain links TRBV7-7 with TRBJ2-2; D unclear. The CDR3 totals 15 residues. Trimming took 5 bases from V and 5 from J, leaving 15 bases between them. Germline V CDR1 and CDR2: SSHAT, FNYEAQ (reference sequence). The CDR3 DNA sequence: TGTGCCAGCAGCCCCCAAAGGGCCGGAACCGGGGAGCTGTTTTTT. Residues: CASSPQRAGTGELFF.

Ten or more counts support this clonotype. The rearrangement joins TRBV18 to TRBJ2-1; tentative D call: TRBD1 (6 bases). The ends were cut back, 3 bases at V and 2 bases at J, with 20 bases in the middle. Germline lookup yields CDR1 KGHSH and CDR2 LQKENI. This CDR3 is 18 amino acids long. CDR3 sequence reads: CASSPLPPGTGTYNEQFF. The CDR3 bases are TGTGCCAGCTCACCTTTACCTCCGGGAACAGGGACCTACAATGAGCAGTTCTTC.

This clonotype was detected a few times. The V gene is TRBV5-1, the J gene TRBJ2-5; the match to TRBD2 covers 11 bases. The germline gives CDR1 SGHRS, CDR2 YFSETQ. Trimming cost V 3 bases and J 4 bases; bases outside gene matches: 5. The CDR3 length is 15 residues. Here the CDR3 DNA reads TGCGCCAGCAGCTCCCCCCTAGCGGGAGGAGAGACCCAGTACTTC. As protein: CASSSPLAGGETQYF.

This clonotype was detected many times. The rearrangement joins TRBV6-4 to TRBJ2-1; D gene uncertain. Trimming removed 2 bases at V and 0 bases at J, with 2 bases between. Germline CDR1 is MRHNA and CDR2 is SNTAGT. This CDR3 is 13 amino acids long. This chain's CDR3 is CASSDGSYNEQFF. The CDR3 bases are TGTGCCAGCAGTGACGGCTCCTACAATGAGCAGTTCTTC.

This clonotype was found a few times. As DNA, the CDR3 is TGCGCCAGCAGCTTGCGGGCAGGACCTAGTACCGGGGAGCTGTTTTTT. Translated: CASSLRAGPSTGELFF. J is TRBJ2-2 and V is TRBV5-1, with D unclear. This CDR3 has 16 amino acids. V gave up 1 base and J gave up 5 bases, with 15 bases separating them. CDR1 is SGHRS, CDR2 YFSETQ, per germline.